This T cell receptor beta chain originates from a study of tumor and adjacent non-tumor tissue in lung cancer. The wider study: There were roughly 11 adenocarcinoma, a couple of squamous cell carcinoma and 1 small cell lung cancer cases.

No cell sorting was done before RNA was extracted from the tissue. Distant lung tissue was collected more than 3 cm away from the tumor edge. Three rounds of nested PCR, following a modified ARM-PCR protocol, produced the TCRbeta library. TCRdb re-called the multiplex PCR reads with MiXCR, one entry per CDR3 protein. The sample has about 43,000 distinct CDR3 sequences, roughly 60% seen once; the top ten hold less than 55%. The trim removed 2 bases at V and 0 bases at J, leaving 1 base unmatched. Germline CDR1 and CDR2: SEHNR and FQNEAQ (reference sequence). CDR3 length: 15 residues. The chain combines TRBV7-9 with TRBJ2-3; 8 bases are a match to TRBD2. This receptor was taken from a man aged 45 to 65 with non-small cell lung cancer. Sequencing used distant non-tumor lung tissue. In nucleotides, the CDR3 is TGTGCCAGCAGCTTAAGCGGGGGCAGCACAGATACGCAGTATTTT. Its translation: CASSLSGGSTDTQYF. Full variable domain (remainder filled in from reference TRBV7-9 and TRBJ2-3): DTGVSQNPRHKITKRGQNVTFRCDPISEHNRLYWYRQTLGQGPEFLTYFQNEAQLEKSRLLSDRFSAERPKGSFSTLEIQRTEQGDSAMYLCASSLSGGSTDTQYFGPGTRLTVL.